Sequencing of this T cell receptor beta chain was carried out in a study of T cells after yellow fever vaccination. Study-wide findings and caveats: Although most clonotypes did not, a small share appeared in both CD4 and CD8 compartments. Among primary-vaccination clones, most reappeared after the booster, at 96% for CD4 and around 91% for CD8. By day 5 rather than day 15, the secondary response had peaked, though it was weaker.

In this sample, this clonotype turned up many times. As yet, its antigen is unknown. The length of the CDR3 is 14 residues. Germline trimming cut 3 bases from V and 5 bases from J; bases unmatched to any gene: 4. Germline lookup yields CDR1 SGDLS and CDR2 YYNGEE. UMIs were added to TCR cDNA along with a universal primer site when it was made by 5'RACE template switching. Via MiXCR, TCRdb re-called the 5' RACE reads, giving one row per CDR3 protein. Of some 130,000 distinct CDR3 sequences in the sample, about 6.2% were seen once. The clonotype comes from a man between 25 and 39 years old who received the YFV17D yellow fever vaccine. The V gene is TRBV9, the J gene TRBJ2-5, with 10 bases fitting TRBD1. Specimen: CD4+ T cells sorted from PBMCs, collected 10 days after the yellow fever booster vaccination. This CDR3 reads CASSGDRGRETQYF. In nucleotides, the CDR3 is TGTGCCAGCAGCGGCGACAGGGGGCGGGAGACCCAGTACTTC. Full variable domain (rest looked up from reference TRBV9 and TRBJ2-5): DSGVTQTPKHLITATGQRVTLRCSPRSGDLSVYWYQQSLDQGLQFLIQYYNGEERAKGNILERFSAQQFPDLHSELNLSSLELGDSALYFCASSGDRGRETQYFGPGTRLLVL.